Below, 21 T cell receptor beta chains from the same sample are listed, as sequenced in a study of vaccination effects on CD4 cells after COVID-19. TCRdb's copy holds only in-frame clones and misses some; the assay was immunoSEQ multiplex PCR. Among 70,000 to 75,000 clones listed, roughly 72% were seen once. These receptors are not linked to any known antigen. Before any sequencing was done, the ViraFEST assay used viral peptide pools to expand antigen-specific CD4+ T cells. On approximately day 9 of culture, CD4+ T cells were separated out. Neither prior SARS-CoV-2 infection nor positive nucleocapsid antibodies were present in the vaccine recipients. The sample consisted of CD4+ T cells from PBMCs cultured with HCoV-OC43 spike peptides, taken before COVID-19 vaccination. Subset defined: HCoV-OC43 spike overlapping peptide pool stimulation. The receptor source for this set is a human donor who received a COVID-19 vaccine.

The chain employs TRBV15 and TRBJ1-4; D is undetermined. Germline V gene data show CDR1 as LNHNV and CDR2 as YYDKDF (reference sequence). V lost 1 base, J lost 0 bases, and 0 bases lay in between. The length of the CDR3 is 13 residues. CDR3 nucleotides: TGTGCCACCAGCAGAGCAACTAATGAAAAACTGTTTTTT. Protein: CATSRATNEKLFF.

This clone has only a few counts. This chain connects TRBV19 to TRBJ1-5; unclear D gene. Trimming removed 6 bases at V and 1 base at J, with 13 bases between. This CDR3 is built from 15 residues. In germline, CDR1 is LNHDA, CDR2 SQIVND (reference sequence). CDR3 in amino acids: CASSPTQGSNQPQHF. CDR3 DNA sequence: TGTGCCAGTAGCCCGACCCAAGGGAGCAATCAGCCCCAGCATTTT.

There are a few counts of this clone. The chain is built from TRBV18 and TRBJ1-3; TRBD1 matches at 8 bases. The J segment lost 2 bases and the V segment lost 3 bases, leaving 6 bases of the junction unmatched. This CDR3 spans 16 amino acids. CDR1 and CDR2 from the germline V gene are KGHSH and LQKENI. The CDR3 nucleotides are TGTGCCAGCTCACCGGACCAGACAGGGGCTGGAAACACCATATATTTT. The encoded protein is CASSPDQTGAGNTIYF.

The gene calls are TRBV18 and TRBJ1-4; 8 bases map to TRBD1. The junction had 7 bases not matched to a gene; V was cut back by 3 bases and J by 7 bases. CDR3 length equals 15 residues. Germline CDR1 KGHSH, CDR2 LQKENI. The chain's CDR3 is CASSPYPGQGEKLFF. Written as DNA, the CDR3 is TGTGCCAGCTCACCCTACCCTGGACAGGGTGAAAAACTGTTTTTT.

Within the sample, this clone is large. V is TRBV7-2 and J is TRBJ2-7, with D possibly matching TRBD1 (6 bases). Between the trimmed V and J ends, which lost 5 bases and 5 bases, there was a span of 13 bases. Germline V gene lookup returns CDR1 SGHTA and CDR2 FQGNSA. CDR3 length: 13 amino acids. The CDR3 here is CASSHNRVHEQYV. DNA for the CDR3: TGTGCCAGCAGCCATAACAGGGTCCACGAGCAGTACGTC.

The V gene is TRBV6-6, the J gene TRBJ1-1, with TRBD1 matching 8 bases. Germline V gene lookup returns CDR1 MNHNY and CDR2 SVGAGI (reference sequence). After removal of 6 bases from V and 1 base from J, the junction contained 10 bases not matched to a gene. This CDR3 comprises 16 residues. Here the CDR3 reads CASSGGPGQANTEAFF. In DNA, the CDR3 is TGTGCCAGCAGCGGAGGACCGGGACAGGCGAACACTGAAGCTTTCTTT.

The chain couples TRBV29-1 to TRBJ1-5; D might be TRBD1 (5 bases). The germline V and J ends were trimmed by 3 bases and 6 bases, with 9 bases remaining between them. CDR1 and CDR2 (germline): SQVTM, ANQGSEA. The CDR3 runs to 12 residues. The CDR3 DNA sequence: TGCAGCGTTGACGACGGGGGTCAGCCCCAGCATTTT. Translating it yields CSVDDGGQPQHF.

The chain is built from TRBV25-1 and TRBJ2-5, with TRBD2 matching 11 bases. The CDR3 runs 15 residues. The germline V gene has CDR1 MGHDK and CDR2 SYGVNS. V gave up 1 base and J gave up 5 bases; unmatched junction bases: 3. Here the CDR3 reads CASSESLAGGETQYF. The CDR3 DNA reads TGTGCCAGCAGTGAATCCCTAGCGGGGGGCGAGACCCAGTACTTC.

The chain is built from TRBV5-1 and TRBJ1-1, with 7 nucleotides matching TRBD1. Germline CDR1 reads SGHRS; CDR2 reads YFSETQ. Trimming removed 0 bases from V and 2 bases from J; junction bases left unmatched: 7. The CDR3 spans 16 residues. CDR3 bases: TGCGCCAGCAGCTTGGACAGGGGCGAAATAAACACTGAAGCTTTCTTT. The encoded protein is CASSLDRGEINTEAFF.

The rearrangement joins TRBV5-1 to TRBJ2-5, with D tentatively TRBD2 (5 bases). The V gene lost 4 bases and the J gene lost 2 bases, with 18 bases spanning the gap. The CDR3 is 16 amino acids. From germline, CDR1 is SGHRS and CDR2 YFSETQ. The chain's CDR3 is CASSRRTPQLQETQYF. The CDR3 nucleotides read TGCGCCAGCAGCCGGAGGACGCCACAACTACAAGAGACCCAGTACTTC.

V usage is TRBV19 and J usage is TRBJ1-5; 8 bases map to TRBD1. Germline loops: CDR1 LNHDA, CDR2 SQIVND (reference sequence). Germline trimming cut 3 bases from V and 6 bases from J; bases unmatched to any gene: 7. The length of the CDR3 is 15 residues. CDR3 residues: CASSIVGQGFQPQHF. In nucleotides, the CDR3 is TGTGCCAGTAGTATTGTAGGACAGGGCTTTCAGCCCCAGCATTTT.

Concerning this clone: One end of the junction varies from germline; a read error may be responsible. The V gene is TRBV30, the J gene TRBJ2-5; D is unclear. There are 11 residues in the CDR3. Germline CDR1 is GTSNPN and CDR2 is SVGIG (reference sequence). In nucleotides, the CDR3 is TGTGCCTGGAGCGACCAGGAGACCCAGTACTTC. This codes for CAWSDQETQYF.

The rearrangement uses TRBV28 and TRBJ2-5; 7 bases map to TRBD2. The V gene's germline CDR1 is MDHEN and CDR2 SYDVKM. The CDR3 contains 15 residues. Losses at the gene ends were 5 bases for V and 1 base for J; bases not matched to a gene: 7. The CDR3 spells CASSVIGGGQETQYF. DNA for the CDR3: TGTGCCAGCAGTGTGATTGGGGGGGGCCAAGAGACCCAGTACTTC.

The chain employs TRBV2 and TRBJ2-3; maybe TRBD2 (5 bases). From germline, CDR1 is SNHLY and CDR2 FYNNEI. The V gene lost 6 bases and the J gene lost 0 bases, with 16 bases spanning the gap. The CDR3 extends over 16 amino acids. The CDR3 region is CASRAELVFSTDTQYF. The CDR3 DNA follows: TGTGCCAGCAGGGCCGAACTAGTCTTCAGCACAGATACGCAGTATTTT.

This clone has only one observation. The CDR3 coding sequence is TGCGCCAGCAGTTATGCGACAGGGGACGAGCAGTACGTC. Amino acids: CASSYATGDEQYV. The rearrangement links TRBV5-1 to TRBJ2-7, with 8 bases lining up with TRBD1. This CDR3 is built from 13 residues. CDR1 and CDR2 (germline): SGHRS, YFSETQ. With 5 bases clipped from V and 5 bases from J, the junction kept 6 bases outside the gene matches.

CDR3 amino acids: CASSESRVGEQFF. CDR3 in DNA: TGTGCCAGCAGTGAATCAAGAGTCGGTGAGCAGTTCTTC. V usage is TRBV6-1 and J usage is TRBJ2-1; D is unresolved. Germline CDR1 MNHNS, CDR2 SASEGT. The CDR3 has 13 residues. V lost 2 bases, J lost 9 bases, and 11 bases lay in between.

This chain joins TRBV20-1 and TRBJ1-1; D is ambiguous. Trimming cost V 6 bases and J 7 bases, with 9 bases left between them. This CDR3 has 10 amino acids. Germline lookup yields CDR1 DFQATT and CDR2 SNEGSKA (reference sequence). This chain's CDR3 is CSARVVEAFF. As DNA, the CDR3 is TGCAGTGCCCGGGTCGTTGAAGCTTTCTTT.

CDR3 nucleotide sequence: TGTGCCAGCAGGGACTTAGACCGGGAGACCCAGTACTTC. Protein: CASRDLDRETQYF. The chain uses TRBV7-8 and TRBJ2-5; tentatively, D is TRBD2 (5 bases). The V and J ends lost 6 bases and 5 bases respectively, with 13 bases between them. The CDR3 extends over 13 amino acids. Germline CDR1 is SGHVS and CDR2 is FQNEAQ.

This clone was counted a few times. The chain is built from TRBV5-1 and TRBJ2-2; D tentatively fits TRBD1 or TRBD2 (6 bases each). Germline assignment: CDR1 SGHRS and CDR2 YFSETQ. The CDR3 spans 15 residues. Trimming stripped 4 bases from V and 3 bases from J, with 13 bases between. As DNA, the CDR3 is TGCGCCAGCAGCCTGGAGGGGGGTTACACCGGGGAGCTGTTTTTT. This translates into CASSLEGGYTGELFF. Using reference TRBV5-1 and TRBJ2-2 for the parts outside the CDR3, the full variable domain is KAGVTQTPRYLIKTRGQQVTLSCSPISGHRSVSWYQQTPGQGLQFLFEYFSETQRNKGNFPGRFSGRQFSNSRSEMNVSTLELGDSALYLCASSLEGGYTGELFFGEGSRLTVL.

This chain joins TRBV7-3 and TRBJ2-1; 8 bases agree with TRBD1. After removal of 4 bases from V and 0 bases from J, the junction contained 5 bases not matched to a gene. Per the germline V gene, CDR1 is SGHTA and CDR2 is FQGTGA. The CDR3 consists of 16 residues. The CDR3 DNA sequence: TGTGCCAGCAGCTCTACCAGGGGGCTCTCCTACAATGAGCAGTTCTTC. Translating it yields CASSSTRGLSYNEQFF.

V usage is TRBV14 and J usage is TRBJ2-7; perhaps TRBD1 as D (5 bases). The CDR3 runs to 12 residues. Trimming cost V 4 bases and J 7 bases, with 11 bases left between them. CDR1 SGHDN and CDR2 FVKESK come from the germline V gene. CDR3 DNA: TGTGCCAGCAGCCGACAGCGTGGGGAGCAGTACGTC. It codes for CASSRQRGEQYV.